The entry that follows covers one T cell receptor (beta chain) sequence. Bulk bone marrow was analyzed without sorting T-cell subsets. The data were obtained in a study of hypomethylating agent response in myelodysplastic syndrome. This table comes from immunoSEQ multiplex PCR, and its TCRdb copy is limited to in-frame clones, with some not included. The sample has about 5,400 clones, about nine tenths seen once; the top ten hold about 10%. This material consisted of bone marrow, taken before or after starting hypomethylating agent treatment for myelodysplastic syndrome (not recorded which). This clonotype was sampled from a human donor with myelodysplastic syndrome.

CDR3 bases: TGTGCCAGCAGACCCACGGGCAGGGCCGACGAGCAGTACTTC. Residues: CASRPTGRADEQYF. The chain uses TRBV28 and TRBJ2-7; possibly TRBD1 for D (5 bases). Germline V gene lookup returns CDR1 MDHEN and CDR2 SYDVKM. CDR3 size: 14 residues. V dropped 6 bases and J dropped 5 bases, with 17 bases sitting between them.